One sample yielded the 24 T cell receptor beta chains listed below, sequenced in a study of technical replicates of blood from a handful of donors. Sequencing used immunoSEQ multiplex PCR; TCRdb keeps in-frame clones, though not all of them. The sample holds around 79,000 clones, more than 85% seen once. The material sequenced was T cells isolated from PBMCs. These receptors all stem from a human donor in good health.

The chain has TRBV28 and TRBJ1-2; tentative D call: TRBD1 (6 bases). CDR1 is MDHEN and CDR2 is SYDVKM in the germline V gene. The ends were cut back, 10 bases at V and 4 bases at J, with 13 bases in the middle. The CDR3 is 12 amino acids. CDR3 sequence reads: CATNTGTYGYTF. CDR3 sequence (DNA): TGTGCCACCAACACAGGGACCTATGGCTACACCTTC.

V gene TRBV2 combines with J gene TRBJ2-7, with D unresolved. The CDR3 consists of 11 residues. Trimming pared 5 bases from V and 3 bases from J, leaving 5 bases between. Germline CDR1 is SNHLY and CDR2 is FYNNEI. The chain's CDR3 is CASSLYYEQYF. DNA of the CDR3: TGTGCCAGCAGTCTCTACTACGAGCAGTACTTC.

This clone appeared a single time. This chain joins TRBV2 and TRBJ1-1, with 7 bases identical to TRBD1. The CDR3 has 16 amino acids. The J segment lost 1 base and the V segment lost 4 bases, leaving 9 bases of the junction unmatched. The germline CDR1 and CDR2 sequences are SNHLY and FYNNEI. The CDR3 DNA reads TGTGCCAGCAGTGTTATTACAGGGGCCAAGAACACTGAAGCTTTCTTT. Protein: CASSVITGAKNTEAFF.

The V and J genes are TRBV7-9 and TRBJ1-4; 8 positions match TRBD1. The V gene end was trimmed by 5 bases and the J gene end by 5 bases; junction bases not matched to a gene: 10. CDR1 is SEHNR and CDR2 is FQNEAQ in the germline V gene (reference sequence). The CDR3 length is 16 residues. The chain's CDR3 is CASSPRQGYSNEKLFF. The CDR3 region has the DNA TGTGCCAGCAGCCCCCGACAGGGGTACTCAAATGAAAAACTGTTTTTT.

The V gene is TRBV5-5, the J gene TRBJ2-2, with D possibly being TRBD2 (6 bases). Trimming took off 4 bases at V and 4 bases at J, with 8 bases between the two ends. Germline-derived CDR1 and CDR2 are SGHKS and YYEKEE (reference sequence). This CDR3 region has 13 residues. The CDR3 DNA sequence: TGTGCCAGCAGCCCCGGGGGCACCGGGGAGCTGTTTTTT. Protein product: CASSPGGTGELFF.

This clone was observed a single time. The chain recombines TRBV7-3 with TRBJ2-3; maybe TRBD2 (5 bases). The CDR3 consists of 15 residues. The germline CDR1 and CDR2 sequences are SGHTA and FQGTGA. Deletions cut 5 bases from V and 2 bases from J, with 14 bases between. The CDR3 nucleotides read TGTGCCAGCAGCCTCATTGGACTCAACACAGATACGCAGTATTTT. It codes for CASSLIGLNTDTQYF.

As DNA, the CDR3 is TGTGCCAGCAGCCAACACAACATCAGGGGGCGCAGCTACGAGCAGTACTTC. Encoded protein: CASSQHNIRGRSYEQYF. This chain joins TRBV7-8 and TRBJ2-7, with 8 bases aligning to TRBD1. CDR1 is SGHVS and CDR2 is FQNEAQ in the germline V gene. This CDR3 has 17 amino acids. Trimming cost V 5 bases and J 3 bases; bases outside gene matches: 15. The full variable domain, with the rest looked up from reference TRBV7-8 and TRBJ2-7, is GAGVSQSPRYKVAKRGQDVALRCDPISGHVSLFWYQQALGQGPEFLTYFQNEAQLDKSGLPSDRFFAERPEGSVSTLKIQRTQQEDSAVYLCASSQHNIRGRSYEQYFGPGTRLTVT.

The chain uses TRBV6-5 and TRBJ2-2; D call uncertain. Germline CDR1 MNHEY, CDR2 SVGAGI. The CDR3 contains 12 residues. V was clipped by 6 bases and J by 2 bases, with 4 bases between them. The CDR3 DNA reads as TGTGCCAGCAGCTATAACACCGGGGAGCTGTTTTTT. It specifies CASSYNTGELFF.

This chain links TRBV5-1 with TRBJ2-2, with 11 nucleotides matching TRBD2. CDR1 SGHRS and CDR2 YFSETQ come from the germline V gene. The CDR3 contains 15 residues. The V and J ends lost 7 bases and 6 bases, in that order; junction bases with no gene match: 8. CDR3 sequence (DNA): TGCGCCAGCTCAATAGCGGGGGGGCCGGCCGGGGAGCTGTTTTTT. Translated: CASSIAGGPAGELFF.

The V call is TRBV2, the J call TRBJ1-5; no clear D. Per germline, CDR1 SNHLY and CDR2 FYNNEI. The ends were cut back, 3 bases at V and 5 bases at J, with 11 bases in the middle. The CDR3 has 14 amino acids. The CDR3 protein is CASSESGIYQPQHF. CDR3 DNA: TGTGCCAGCAGTGAGAGTGGTATCTATCAGCCCCAGCATTTT.

This clone was picked up a small number of times. CDR3 nucleotides: TGTGCCAGCAACGCGGGAGACACAGATACGCAGTATTTT. Its translation: CASNAGDTDTQYF. This chain connects TRBV6-5 to TRBJ2-3, with 7 bases identical to TRBD2. With V trimmed by 7 bases and J by 2 bases, 3 bases remained unmatched. The V gene's germline CDR1 is MNHEY and CDR2 SVGAGI. The CDR3 consists of 13 residues.

The chain recombines TRBV5-4 with TRBJ1-2; the D is unclear. Germline CDR1 SGHNT, CDR2 YYREEE (reference sequence). V lost 0 bases to trimming and J lost 6 bases, with 6 bases between them. The CDR3 totals 12 residues. Here the CDR3 reads CASSLGIDGYTF. The CDR3 region has the DNA TGTGCCAGCAGCTTGGGTATTGATGGCTACACCTTC. The whole variable domain, remainder taken from reference TRBV5-4 and TRBJ1-2, is ETGVTQSPTHLIKTRGQQVTLRCSSQSGHNTVSWYQQALGQGPQFIFQYYREEENGRGNFPPRFSGLQFPNYSSELNVNALELDDSALYLCASSLGIDGYTFGSGTRLTVV.

This sequence joins TRBV2 and TRBJ2-5; the D gene is possibly TRBD1 (5 bases). This CDR3 region has 13 residues. The ends were cut back, 6 bases at V and 0 bases at J, with 8 bases in the middle. Germline CDR1 reads SNHLY; CDR2 reads FYNNEI. CDR3 DNA sequence: TGTGCCAGCAGGGTGGACAACCAAGAGACCCAGTACTTC. This codes for CASRVDNQETQYF.

This chain joins TRBV10-1 and TRBJ2-1; 10 nucleotides match TRBD2. The CDR3 is made up of 13 amino acids. J gave up 8 bases and V 8 bases, and 6 bases lay outside the gene matches. Germline values: CDR1 WNHNN, CDR2 SYGVQD (reference sequence). CDR3 amino acids: CASAGTSVDEQFF. In DNA form, the CDR3 reads TGCGCCAGCGCCGGGACTAGCGTAGATGAGCAGTTCTTC.

The rearrangement joins TRBV5-1 to TRBJ2-3, with TRBD2 matching over 10 bases. This CDR3 contains 16 residues. Germline assignment: CDR1 SGHRS and CDR2 YFSETQ. V lost 0 bases, J lost 3 bases, and 4 bases stayed unmatched. The DNA for the CDR3 is TGCGCCAGCAGCTTGGGGCCTAGCGGGGGAACAGATACGCAGTATTTT. The encoded protein is CASSLGPSGGTDTQYF.

V and J are TRBV5-1 and TRBJ2-3; 8 nucleotides line up with TRBD2. This CDR3 is built from 15 residues. Germline CDR1 is SGHRS and CDR2 is YFSETQ. Trimming cost V 3 bases and J 2 bases; bases outside gene matches: 5. CDR3 protein: CASSSGLVVTDTQYF. CDR3 nucleotide sequence: TGCGCCAGCAGCTCGGGACTAGTTGTCACAGATACGCAGTATTTT.

The chain is built from TRBV6-5 and TRBJ2-7; TRBD2 is a possible D gene (5 bases). This CDR3 spans 13 amino acids. Germline V gives CDR1 MNHEY, CDR2 SVGAGI. The V and J ends lost 5 bases and 3 bases respectively, with 11 bases between them. This CDR3 reads CASSRLGNYEQYF. In nucleotides, the CDR3 is TGTGCCAGCAGTCGACTCGGGAACTACGAGCAGTACTTC.

This clone was found once. This sequence joins TRBV7-8 and TRBJ1-2; D is possibly TRBD1 (6 bases). The CDR3 contains 18 residues. Germline CDR1 SGHVS, CDR2 FQNEAQ. V was cut by 1 base and J by 4 bases, with 22 bases left in between. In DNA, the CDR3 is TGTGCCAGCAGCTTAGTTTCGATTGAGTGGGACACCGGCTATGGCTACACCTTC. Its protein is CASSLVSIEWDTGYGYTF.

J is TRBJ2-7 and V is TRBV7-9, with TRBD1 matching over 8 bases. Germline V CDR1 and CDR2: SEHNR, FQNEAQ (reference sequence). After removal of 5 bases from V and 2 bases from J, the junction contained 11 bases not matched to a gene. This CDR3 comprises 16 residues. CDR3 in DNA: TGTGCCAGCAGCGCCCTCCCCCGGACAGGGACCTACGAGCAGTACTTC. It encodes CASSALPRTGTYEQYF.

The rearrangement joins TRBV9 to TRBJ1-2; D is unresolved. Trimming stripped 4 bases from V and 4 bases from J, with 20 bases between. Germline V gene lookup returns CDR1 SGDLS and CDR2 YYNGEE. This CDR3 has 16 amino acids. CDR3 residues: CASSLKGGTTSYGYTF. As DNA, the CDR3 is TGTGCCAGCAGCCTAAAAGGCGGTACAACATCCTATGGCTACACCTTC.

The V gene is TRBV20-1, the J gene TRBJ1-1; 7 nucleotides line up with TRBD1. Germline values: CDR1 DFQATT, CDR2 SNEGSKA (reference sequence). V was pared by 4 bases and J by 4 bases, with 0 bases of the junction left unmatched. The CDR3 is 11 amino acids. DNA for the CDR3: TGCAGTGCTACAGGGGGCACTGAAGCTTTCTTT. The encoded protein is CSATGGTEAFF.

The chain has TRBV7-2 and TRBJ1-2; D gene uncertain. Deletions cut 1 base from V and 4 bases from J, with 7 bases between. Looked up from germline, CDR1 is SGHTA and CDR2 is FQGNSA. The CDR3 length is 13 residues. The CDR3 DNA reads TGTGCCAGCAGCTTAGGGGCAGGCTATGGCTACACCTTC. It yields the protein CASSLGAGYGYTF.

J is TRBJ2-1 and V is TRBV7-3; D unresolved. V was pared by 5 bases and J by 3 bases, with 11 bases between. CDR1 and CDR2 from the germline V gene are SGHTA and FQGTGA. This CDR3 has 14 amino acids. The CDR3 DNA sequence: TGTGCCAGCAGCCTCGCGACTCACTACAATGAGCAGTTCTTC. It encodes CASSLATHYNEQFF.

The chain combines TRBV6-5 with TRBJ1-2; unclear D gene. The length of the CDR3 is 16 residues. V lost 0 bases to trimming and J lost 0 bases, with 11 bases between them. The germline gives CDR1 MNHEY, CDR2 SVGAGI. This chain's CDR3 is CASSYSGELTNYGYTF. The CDR3 bases are TGTGCCAGCAGTTACTCGGGAGAGCTAACTAACTATGGCTACACCTTC.